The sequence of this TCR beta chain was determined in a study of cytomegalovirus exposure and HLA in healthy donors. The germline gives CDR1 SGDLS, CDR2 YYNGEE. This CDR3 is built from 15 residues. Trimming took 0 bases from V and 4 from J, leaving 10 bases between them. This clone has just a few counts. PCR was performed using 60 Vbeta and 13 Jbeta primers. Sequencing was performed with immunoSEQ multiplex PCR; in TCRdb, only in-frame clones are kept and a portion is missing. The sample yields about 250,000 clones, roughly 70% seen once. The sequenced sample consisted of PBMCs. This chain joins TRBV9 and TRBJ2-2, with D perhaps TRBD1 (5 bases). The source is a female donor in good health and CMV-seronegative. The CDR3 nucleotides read TGTGCCAGCAGCGTAGAAGGGGCCAGCACCGGGGAGCTGTTTTTT. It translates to CASSVEGASTGELFF. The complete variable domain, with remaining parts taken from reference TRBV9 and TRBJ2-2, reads DSGVTQTPKHLITATGQRVTLRCSPRSGDLSVYWYQQSLDQGLQFLIQYYNGEERAKGNILERFSAQQFPDLHSELNLSSLELGDSALYFCASSVEGASTGELFFGEGSRLTVL.